These 15 T cell receptor beta chains came from one sample sequenced in a study of blood T cell repertoires in COVID-19 (dated by TCRdb to the early 2020s). The library was produced with the immunoSEQ multiplex PCR assay. This immuneACCESS table, as held by TCRdb, lists in-frame sequences with V and J called but not all clones. Of the missing ones, under half trace to an unresolved V gene in checked studies; the others have no known cause. The sample contains 130,000 to 150,000 clones, about 84% of them found a single time. The top ten clonotypes cover roughly 13% of the sample. The sample comprised peripheral blood. These TCRs come from a man in his 60s with active or convalescent COVID-19.

The rearrangement links TRBV28 to TRBJ1-1; D is unclear. Germline V gene data show CDR1 as MDHEN and CDR2 as SYDVKM. There are 12 residues in the CDR3. Trimming took 7 bases from V and 3 from J, leaving 9 bases between them. The CDR3 region is CASKSGDTEAFF. The CDR3 nucleotides read TGTGCCAGCAAATCCGGAGACACTGAAGCTTTCTTT.

This chain joins TRBV18 and TRBJ1-5, with TRBD1 matching 7 bases. V lost 3 bases to trimming and J lost 3 bases; unmatched junction nucleotides: 8. The CDR3 totals 16 residues. Germline assignment: CDR1 KGHSH and CDR2 LQKENI. CDR3 DNA sequence: TGTGCCAGCTCACCCTACAGGGGCGCGGACAATCAGCCCCAGCATTTT. Its translation: CASSPYRGADNQPQHF.

The rearrangement uses TRBV15 and TRBJ2-2, with 9 bases matching TRBD1. The CDR3 totals 18 residues. The V gene's germline CDR1 is LNHNV and CDR2 YYDKDF (reference sequence). V shed 4 bases and J 4 bases; nucleotides not matched to a gene: 13. This CDR3 is CATSTWGFDRGSTGELFF. The CDR3 nucleotides are TGTGCCACCAGCACTTGGGGTTTCGACAGGGGGAGCACCGGGGAGCTGTTTTTT.

This chain joins TRBV29-1 and TRBJ2-1; 10 bases are a match to TRBD2. V was pared by 6 bases and J by 7 bases, with 15 bases of the junction left unmatched. The CDR3 is 16 amino acids. CDR1 and CDR2 (germline): SQVTM, ANQGSEA. This CDR3 reads CSVDVLAGAFGNEQFF. DNA of the CDR3: TGCAGCGTAGATGTCCTAGCGGGAGCGTTTGGAAATGAGCAGTTCTTC.

The rearrangement uses TRBV4-1 and TRBJ1-6; a weak D match, TRBD1 (5 bases). The V gene's germline CDR1 is MGHRA and CDR2 YSYEKL. V was shortened by 1 base and J by 10 bases, with 14 bases between the two germline ends. The CDR3 is made up of 15 amino acids. The DNA for the CDR3 is TGCGCCAGCAGCCAAGTAGGGCAGGGTGACTCACCCCTCCACTTT. It encodes CASSQVGQGDSPLHF.

A few counts support this clone. V usage is TRBV10-3 and J usage is TRBJ1-1; 7 bases align to TRBD1. J was trimmed by 6 bases and V by 2 bases; bases with no gene match: 6. The CDR3 is 14 residues long. Germline V gene lookup returns CDR1 ENHRY and CDR2 SYGVKD. The CDR3: CAISETGEGAEAFF. The CDR3 DNA is TGTGCCATCAGTGAGACAGGGGAAGGGGCTGAAGCTTTCTTT.

This clone was counted a few times. The rearrangement joins TRBV5-1 to TRBJ2-5; 8 nucleotides agree with TRBD1. Germline CDR1 reads SGHRS; CDR2 reads YFSETQ. The CDR3 is 14 residues long. V gave up 5 bases and J gave up 5 bases; unmatched junction bases: 8. CDR3 sequence reads: CASRSGTGDETQYF. For the CDR3, the DNA is TGCGCCAGCAGATCCGGGACAGGCGACGAGACCCAGTACTTC.

This clone was picked up a small number of times. The genes are TRBV7-8 and TRBJ1-5; TRBD1 aligns across 12 bases. Trimming at V came to 1 base and at J to 4 bases, leaving 5 bases not matched to a gene. CDR3 size: 17 residues. CDR1 SGHVS and CDR2 FQNEAQ come from the germline V gene. CDR3 in DNA: TGTGCCAGCAGCTTAGGGGACAGGGGGCCAACAAATCAGCCCCAGCATTTT. Translating gives CASSLGDRGPTNQPQHF.

On this clone itself: Other DNA variants within this sample encode the same CDR3. The chain combines TRBV30 with TRBJ2-6; D gene uncertain. Germline assignment: CDR1 GTSNPN and CDR2 SVGIG (reference sequence). This CDR3 region has 13 residues. Trimming cost V 5 bases and J 0 bases, with 5 bases left between them. CDR3 sequence (DNA): TGTGCCTGGTCTAACTCTGGGGCCAACGTCCTGACTTTC. This translates into CAWSNSGANVLTF.

This clone was seen a single time. The chain recombines TRBV6-5 with TRBJ1-2, with TRBD1 identical over 7 bases. The V gene's germline CDR1 is MNHEY and CDR2 SVGAGI. Trimming took 5 bases from V and 8 from J; bases not matched to a gene: 11. The CDR3 is made up of 14 amino acids. The CDR3 protein is CASSPQGGGRGYTF. The CDR3 region has the DNA TGTGCCAGCAGTCCCCAGGGGGGCGGCCGGGGCTACACCTTC.

The chain joins TRBV6-1 to TRBJ1-5; no clear D gene. The CDR3 loop spans 12 amino acids. Trimming pared 1 base from V and 6 bases from J, leaving 4 bases between. Germline V gene lookup returns CDR1 MNHNS and CDR2 SASEGT. CDR3 sequence: CASSEDIQPQHF. In DNA form, the CDR3 reads TGTGCCAGCAGTGAAGACATTCAGCCCCAGCATTTT.

This clone was seen a few times. In DNA, the CDR3 is TGTGCCAGCAGCGGCCCGGGATTAAGAGGGGAAAAACTGTTTTTT. Protein: CASSGPGLRGEKLFF. The rearrangement uses TRBV9 and TRBJ1-4; D ambiguous. V was clipped by 3 bases and J by 8 bases, with 17 bases between them. The V gene's germline CDR1 is SGDLS and CDR2 YYNGEE. The CDR3 spans 15 residues. Together with reference TRBV9 and TRBJ1-4, the CDR3 gives the full variable domain: DSGVTQTPKHLITATGQRVTLRCSPRSGDLSVYWYQQSLDQGLQFLIQYYNGEERAKGNILERFSAQQFPDLHSELNLSSLELGDSALYFCASSGPGLRGEKLFFGSGTQLSVL.

This clone has ten or more counts. The chain couples TRBV7-9 to TRBJ2-7, with TRBD2 matching over 12 bases. This CDR3 comprises 16 residues. V lost 4 bases and J lost 1; bases outside the gene matches: 5. Germline V lookup: CDR1 SEHNR, CDR2 FQNEAQ (reference sequence). The chain's CDR3 is CASSSLLAGGSYEQYF. Here the CDR3 DNA reads TGTGCCAGCAGCTCCCTCCTAGCGGGAGGGTCCTACGAGCAGTACTTC.

The rearrangement joins TRBV15 to TRBJ2-7; 11 bases align to TRBD1. V shed 1 base and J 4 bases; nucleotides not matched to a gene: 6. CDR1 and CDR2 from the germline V gene are LNHNV and YYDKDF (reference sequence). The CDR3 is 16 residues long. The chain's CDR3 is CATSRGGQGANYEQYF. In nucleotides, the CDR3 is TGTGCCACCAGCAGAGGTGGACAGGGGGCTAATTACGAGCAGTACTTC.

V usage is TRBV30 and J usage is TRBJ2-7, with D possibly being TRBD2 (6 bases). CDR3 length: 17 amino acids. Trimming pared 0 bases from V and 1 base from J, leaving 19 bases between. Germline V gives CDR1 GTSNPN, CDR2 SVGIG (reference sequence). The CDR3 here is CAWSVESGTAFSYEQYF. Written as DNA, the CDR3 is TGTGCCTGGAGTGTTGAGTCAGGGACTGCCTTTTCCTACGAGCAGTACTTC.